These T cell receptor beta chains were read from a single sample in a study of Graves' ophthalmopathy and Graves' hyperthyroidism. TCRdb independently ran MiXCR on the multiplex PCR reads; one entry per CDR3 protein. There are more than 1,000,000 distinct CDR3 sequences in the sample; about two fifths occur only once, and around 10% lies in the top ten. Material for sequencing was peripheral blood or thyroid tissue (not recorded which). Every receptor here comes from an adult man with Graves' hyperthyroidism. The CDR3 runs from the conserved cysteine through the conserved F or W. D genes are given only for firm matches. Clone size, where shown, is once, few, many, or a class for clones that have expanded.

TRBJ1-5 | few | TRBV4-1 | . | CASSQIGEGNQPQHF | TGCGCCAGCAGCCAAATTGGGGAGGGGAATCAGCCCCAGCATTTT
TRBJ2-7 | many | TRBV20-1 | . | CSARGRTRTYEQYF | TGCAGTGCTAGAGGCAGGACTCGGACCTACGAGCAGTACTTC
TRBJ2-7 | . | TRBV7-9 | . | CASSLAPPNEQYF | TGTGCCAGCAGCTTAGCACCGCCGAATGAGCAGTACTTC
TRBJ1-5 | few | TRBV6-5 | . | CASSSNSVPPQPQHF | TGTGCCAGCAGTTCTAACTCGGTCCCGCCTCAGCCCCAGCATTTT
TRBJ2-2 | . | TRBV27 | . | CASSKAGLWNTGELFF | TGTGCCAGCAGTAAAGCAGGCTTATGGAACACCGGGGAGCTGTTTTTT
TRBJ2-2 | . | TRBV7-3 | TRBD2 | CASSPRTSGRTVNTGELFF | TGTGCCAGCAGCCCTAGGACTAGCGGGAGGACAGTGAACACCGGGGAGCTGTTTTTT
TRBJ1-5 | many | TRBV7-9 | . | CASSLSGGISNQPQHF | TGTGCCAGCAGCTTATCAGGAGGCATAAGCAATCAGCCCCAGCATTTT
TRBJ2-2 | many | TRBV7-2 | TRBD2 | CASSKRLAGDRELFF | TGTGCCAGCAGCAAACGACTAGCGGGAGACCGGGAGCTGTTTTTT
TRBJ1-6 | many | TRBV15 | TRBD1 | CATSRDRGQGFGSPLHF | TGTGCCACCAGCAGAGATAGGGGACAGGGATTTGGTTCCCCCCTCCACTTT
TRBJ1-5 | . | TRBV19 | TRBD1 | CASSMDRYGQPQHF | TGTGCCAGTAGTATGGACAGGTATGGGCAGCCCCAGCATTTT
TRBJ1-4 | few | TRBV6-1 | . | CASRFGPATNEKLFF | TGTGCCAGCAGATTCGGACCTGCAACTAATGAAAAACTGTTTTTT
TRBJ1-5 | many | TRBV2 | . | CASRRDPNQPQHF | TGTGCCAGCAGGAGGGATCCCAATCAGCCCCAGCATTTT
TRBJ1-1 | . | TRBV10-3 | . | CAMGEYTDTEAFF | TGTGCCATGGGTGAGTATACCGACACTGAAGCTTTCTTT
TRBJ2-7 | many | TRBV29-1 | . | CSVGKGVDYEQYF | TGCAGCGTTGGGAAGGGGGTCGACTACGAGCAGTACTTC
TRBJ1-4 | few | TRBV7-2 | . | CASSLTPGTNEKLFF | TGTGCCAGCAGCTTAACTCCGGGGACTAATGAAAAACTGTTTTTT
TRBJ2-7 | . | TRBV7-9 | . | CASSLAGDYNEQYF | TGTGCCAGCAGTTTAGCAGGGGATTACAATGAGCAGTACTTC
TRBJ1-5 | . | TRBV6-4 | . | CASAGDSNQPQHF | TGTGCCAGCGCAGGGGATAGCAATCAGCCCCAGCATTTT
TRBJ2-6 | . | TRBV29-1 | TRBD1 | CSAGQGNTEAF | TGCAGCGCCGGACAGGGGAACACTGAAGCTTTC
TRBJ2-1 | . | TRBV10-1 | TRBD2 | CASSEGGGSYNEQFF | TGCGCCAGCAGTGAGGGGGGGGGGTCTTACAATGAGCAGTTCTTC
TRBJ1-1 | many | TRBV15 | . | CATSRDRRLTGGVNTEAFF | TGTGCCACCAGCAGAGATCGCCGTCTAACGGGGGGGGTAAACACTGAAGCTTTCTTT
TRBJ2-5 | many | TRBV4-3 | . | CASSQDYRETQYF | TGCGCCAGCAGCCAAGATTACAGAGAGACCCAGTACTTC
TRBJ1-1 | many | TRBV9 | TRBD1 | CASRGQGLTPAFF | TGTGCCAGCAGAGGACAGGGACTCACGCCAGCTTTCTTT